This paragraph covers one TCR beta chain sequence. This sample is part of a study of blood T cell repertoires in COVID-19. Germline lookup yields CDR1 GTSNPN and CDR2 SVGIG (reference sequence). The CDR3 totals 12 residues. The V end lost 4 bases, the J end lost 4 bases, and 10 bases lay between the germline ends. Generated by immunoSEQ multiplex PCR, the TCRdb table keeps only in-frame clones and is missing some. The sample consists of approximately 360,000 clones, roughly 88% of them appearing once. The V call is TRBV30, the J call TRBJ1-1; D gene uncertain. Sequences were obtained from PBMCs or T cells enriched from blood (not recorded which). The receptor's source is a woman in her 30s with acute COVID-19. CDR3 in DNA: TGTGCCTGGATGGCGGGCTTCACTGAAGCTTTCTTT. Translation gives CAWMAGFTEAFF.